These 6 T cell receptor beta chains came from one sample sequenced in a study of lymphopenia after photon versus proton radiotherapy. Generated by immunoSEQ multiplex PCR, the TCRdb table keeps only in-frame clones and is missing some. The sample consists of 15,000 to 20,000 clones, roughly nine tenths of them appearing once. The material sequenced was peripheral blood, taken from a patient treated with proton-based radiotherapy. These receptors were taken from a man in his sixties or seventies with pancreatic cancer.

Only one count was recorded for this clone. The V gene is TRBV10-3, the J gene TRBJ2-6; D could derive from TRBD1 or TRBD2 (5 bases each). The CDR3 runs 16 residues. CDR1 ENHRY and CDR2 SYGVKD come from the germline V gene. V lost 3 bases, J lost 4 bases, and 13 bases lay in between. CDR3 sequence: CAISELPGGGANVLTF. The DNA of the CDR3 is TGTGCCATCAGTGAACTCCCTGGGGGAGGGGCCAACGTCCTGACTTTC.

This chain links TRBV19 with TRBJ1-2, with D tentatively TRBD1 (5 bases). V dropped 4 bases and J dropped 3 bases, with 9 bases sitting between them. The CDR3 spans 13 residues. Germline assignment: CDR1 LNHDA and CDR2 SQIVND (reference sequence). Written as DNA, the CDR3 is TGTGCCAGTAGTACACAGGCTGACTATGGCTACACCTTC. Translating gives CASSTQADYGYTF.

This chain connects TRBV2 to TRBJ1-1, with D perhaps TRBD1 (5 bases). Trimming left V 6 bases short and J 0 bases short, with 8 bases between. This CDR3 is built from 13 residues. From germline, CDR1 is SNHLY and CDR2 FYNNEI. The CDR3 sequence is CASRGGVNTEAFF. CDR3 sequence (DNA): TGTGCCAGCAGGGGGGGAGTGAACACTGAAGCTTTCTTT.

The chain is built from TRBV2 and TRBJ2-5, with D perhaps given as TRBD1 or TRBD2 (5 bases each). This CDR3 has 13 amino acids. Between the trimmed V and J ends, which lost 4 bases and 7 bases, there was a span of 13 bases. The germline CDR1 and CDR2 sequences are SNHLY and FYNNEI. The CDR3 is CASSGSPGGTQYF. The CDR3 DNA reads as TGTGCCAGCAGTGGAAGTCCTGGGGGGACCCAGTACTTC.

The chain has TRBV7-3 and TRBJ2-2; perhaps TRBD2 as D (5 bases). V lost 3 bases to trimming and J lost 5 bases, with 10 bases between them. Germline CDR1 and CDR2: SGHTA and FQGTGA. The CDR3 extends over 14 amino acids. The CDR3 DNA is TGTGCCAGCAGCTTCACGGGGAAGACCGGGGAGCTGTTTTTT. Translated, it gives CASSFTGKTGELFF.

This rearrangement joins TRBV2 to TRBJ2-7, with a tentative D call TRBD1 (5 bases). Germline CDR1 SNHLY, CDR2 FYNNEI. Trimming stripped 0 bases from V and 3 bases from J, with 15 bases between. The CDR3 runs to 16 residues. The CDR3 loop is CASSEARQGADYEQYF. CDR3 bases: TGTGCCAGCAGTGAAGCAAGGCAGGGTGCTGACTACGAGCAGTACTTC.